This is a list of T cell receptor beta chains from one sample in a study of blood T cell repertoires in COVID-19. Only in-frame clones appear in the TCRdb table, and some are missing; sequencing was by immunoSEQ multiplex PCR. Here the sample spans approximately 280,000 clones, around 89% being singletons. The sample was peripheral blood. These TCRs come from a man aged 35-49 years with acute or convalescent COVID-19. CDR3s include the opening cysteine and the closing phenylalanine or tryptophan. D genes are given only for firm matches. Clone size is not always given. Where it is, it says once, few, many or a class for expanded clones.

size,V,D,J,DNA,CDR3
NA,TRBV3-1/TRBV3-2,TRBD1,TRBJ1-3,TGTGCCAGCAGCCATTGGGACAGAGGAAACACCATATATTTT,CASSHWDRGNTIYF
once,TRBV30,NA,TRBJ1-3,TGTGCCTGGAGCCAGGGACAAACTGGAAACACCATATATTTT,CAWSQGQTGNTIYF
once,TRBV12-3/TRBV12-4,NA,TRBJ2-7,TGTGCCAGCAGTTTCAGGGCGGTATCCGAGCAGTACTTC,CASSFRAVSEQYF
NA,TRBV5-1,NA,TRBJ1-1,TGCGCCAGCAGCTTCGGACCCCCAACAGGTGAAGCTTTCTTT,CASSFGPPTGEAFF
NA,TRBV5-1,TRBD1,TRBJ1-1,TGCGCCAGCAGCGTCACAGGGGGCTCGGACACTGAAGCTTTCTTT,CASSVTGGSDTEAFF
NA,TRBV11-3,TRBD2,TRBJ2-3,TGTGCCAGCAGCCCCGGACTAGCGGGTTCCACAGATACGCAGTATTTT,CASSPGLAGSTDTQYF
NA,TRBV19,TRBD1,TRBJ2-3,TGTGCCAGTAGTTTGGGACAGGGTGAAGCAGATACGCAGTATTTT,CASSLGQGEADTQYF
NA,TRBV20-1,NA,TRBJ2-7,TGCAGTGCCCCGGACAACAACGAGCAGTACTTC,CSAPDNNEQYF
NA,TRBV12-3/TRBV12-4,NA,TRBJ1-1,TGTGCCAGCAGCTCCCCTCAAGAGTTGGCTTTCTTT,CASSSPQELAFF
NA,TRBV6-6,TRBD2,TRBJ2-2,TGTGCCAGCGGCCTAGCGGCGACCGGGGAGCTGTTTTTT,CASGLAATGELFF
NA,TRBV2,TRBD2,TRBJ2-7,TGTGCCAGCGATTCCGGGACTAGCGGGGGGGACGAGCAGTACTTC,CASDSGTSGGDEQYF
NA,TRBV6-6,TRBD1,TRBJ2-7,TGTGCCAGCAGCACTAGAAATCCGGGACAGGGAAAAAAGTCTAATCCCTACGAGCAGTACTTC,CASSTRNPGQGKKSNPYEQYF
few,TRBV5-1,NA,TRBJ1-5,TGCGCCAGCAACCCTAATCCCCAGCATTTT,CASNPNPQHF
once,TRBV5-6,NA,TRBJ1-2,TGTGCCAGCAGCCCCGGAGGGTGGGGCTACACCTTC,CASSPGGWGYTF
NA,TRBV7-8,NA,TRBJ1-1,TGTGCCAGCAGCCCTTATAACACTGAAGCTTTCTTT,CASSPYNTEAFF
NA,TRBV7-8,NA,TRBJ2-2,TGTGCCAGCAGCTTAGCGTTCACGGGAACAGTTAACACCGGGGAGCTGTTTTTT,CASSLAFTGTVNTGELFF
NA,TRBV5-1,TRBD1,TRBJ1-2,TGCGCCAGCAGCCCCGGGACAGTCTATGGCTACACCTTC,CASSPGTVYGYTF
NA,TRBV2,NA,TRBJ2-7,TGTGCCAGCAGTGTTCGACAGGCCTTACAGCAGTACTTC,CASSVRQALQQYF
NA,TRBV4-2,NA,TRBJ2-2,TGTGCCAGCAGCCCTCGGACTATGGCGAACACCGGGGAGCTGTTTTTT,CASSPRTMANTGELFF
NA,TRBV5-6,NA,TRBJ1-4,TGTGCCAGCAGCTTAATCGGAGGGGATGAAAAACTGTTTTTT,CASSLIGGDEKLFF
once,TRBV5-1,NA,TRBJ2-7,TGCGCCAGCAGCTTTCTGGGGGCCGGAAGCGAGCAGTACTTC,CASSFLGAGSEQYF
NA,TRBV6-4,NA,TRBJ1-5,TGTGCCAGCAGTGACCTCCGGTCCAATCAGCCCCAGCATTTT,CASSDLRSNQPQHF
NA,TRBV7-2,NA,TRBJ2-3,TGTGCCAGCACCTCACAGTCGACCCTTAAAGATACGCAGTATTTT,CASTSQSTLKDTQYF
NA,TRBV5-1,NA,TRBJ2-6,TGCGCCAGCAGCCTCGGTAACTCTGGGGCCAACGTCCTGACTTTC,CASSLGNSGANVLTF
NA,TRBV5-4,NA,TRBJ1-2,TGTGCCAGCAGCTTGCCGGGGGGTCAGTATGGCTACACCTTC,CASSLPGGQYGYTF
NA,TRBV30,NA,TRBJ1-4,TGTGCCTGGAGTGTGGGACACCAGGGTGAAAAACTGTTTTTT,CAWSVGHQGEKLFF
NA,TRBV11-2,NA,TRBJ2-7,TGTGCCAGCAGCTTAATCTCTGTTTCCTACGAGCAGTACTTC,CASSLISVSYEQYF
NA,TRBV12-5,TRBD2,TRBJ2-1,TGTGCTAGTGGTTTGGTACCTAGCGGGGGCCCTTTCGCGAATGAGCAGTTCTTC,CASGLVPSGGPFANEQFF
NA,TRBV24-1,TRBD1,TRBJ2-3,TGTGCCACCAGTGCCTCCATCCGACAGGGGGGAACAGATACGCAGTATTTT,CATSASIRQGGTDTQYF
few,TRBV6-4,NA,TRBJ1-1,TGTGCCAGCAGCCTGACAGTGAACACTGAAGCTTTCTTT,CASSLTVNTEAFF
NA,TRBV6-5,NA,TRBJ1-1,TGTGCCAGCTCCAGGGTCTTAGGAATGAACACTGAAGCTTTCTTT,CASSRVLGMNTEAFF
few,TRBV19,NA,TRBJ1-2,TGTGCCAGTAGTATAGATTGGACAGCTATTGGCTACACCTTC,CASSIDWTAIGYTF
NA,TRBV14,NA,TRBJ1-2,TGTGCCAGCAGCCAAAGGGGTAACTATGGCTACACCTTC,CASSQRGNYGYTF
NA,TRBV11-2,TRBD1,TRBJ2-7,TGTGCCAGCAGCCAATTGACAGGGGTCTACGAGCAGTACTTC,CASSQLTGVYEQYF
few,TRBV11-2,TRBD2,TRBJ2-7,TGTGCCAGCAGCTTAGATTGGACTAGCCCGTCTTACGAGCAGTACTTC,CASSLDWTSPSYEQYF
NA,TRBV5-5,NA,TRBJ1-6,TGTGCCAGCAGTCTTGAGACTGTTCCACCCCTCCACTTT,CASSLETVPPLHF
NA,TRBV2,TRBD1,TRBJ1-1,TGTGCCAGCAGTGGACAGGGGGCGGTAAACACTGAAGCTTTCTTT,CASSGQGAVNTEAFF
NA,TRBV19,NA,TRBJ1-2,TGTGCCGCTAGCAACAGGGTGAAGTCTATCTATGGCTACACCTTC,CAASNRVKSIYGYTF
NA,TRBV7-2,NA,TRBJ1-2,TGTGCCAGCAGCTTACTGGGCCTACTTTCCCCAAATGGCTACACCTTC,CASSLLGLLSPNGYTF
NA,TRBV11-3,NA,TRBJ2-1,TGTGCCAGCAGCTTGCAGGGATTCGGTGAGCAGTTCTTC,CASSLQGFGEQFF
NA,TRBV5-1,NA,TRBJ1-6,TGCGCCAGCAGCCAGTTCGAGGGAGGGGATTCACCCCTCCACTTT,CASSQFEGGDSPLHF
once,TRBV6-5,NA,TRBJ1-4,TGTGCCAGCAGTTACTCGAGGGAAAATGAAAAACTGTTTTTT,CASSYSRENEKLFF
once,TRBV12-5,NA,TRBJ1-2,TGTGCTAGTGGTGTTGGGGCTGCGTCCGGTGGCTACACCTTC,CASGVGAASGGYTF
NA,TRBV19,TRBD2,TRBJ2-5,TGTGCCAGTAGTATAGGATACAGCGGGGGGGGCGAGACCCAGTACTTC,CASSIGYSGGGETQYF
NA,TRBV19,NA,TRBJ1-2,TGTGCCAGTAGTGCAAATCAGGGTGTCTATGGCTACACCTTC,CASSANQGVYGYTF
few,TRBV12-3/TRBV12-4,NA,TRBJ1-1,TGTGCCAGCAGTGCGGGACTGCATTTTGAAGCTTTCTTT,CASSAGLHFEAFF
NA,TRBV6-6,NA,TRBJ1-4,TGTGCCAGCAGTTCCCTAGAGCCCCCCTCTAATGAAAAACTGTTTTTT,CASSSLEPPSNEKLFF
NA,TRBV24-1,TRBD1,TRBJ2-1,TGTGCCACCAGTGACCCAAGAGACAGGGGTAATGAGCAGTTCTTC,CATSDPRDRGNEQFF
once,TRBV10-3,TRBD2,TRBJ2-6,TGTGCCACCACAAGCGGGGGGATATCTGGGGCCAACGTCCTGACTTTC,CATTSGGISGANVLTF
NA,TRBV5-4,TRBD1,TRBJ1-6,TGTGCCAGCAGCTTGGTAGGGACAGGCCGCTCACCCCTCCACTTT,CASSLVGTGRSPLHF
NA,TRBV6-5,NA,TRBJ2-2,TGTGCCAGCAGTTACGCCAGGCGGGAAAACACCGGGGAGCTGTTTTTT,CASSYARRENTGELFF
NA,TRBV5-1,NA,TRBJ1-1,TGCGCCAGCAGCTTGCTGGCGGGGATGAACACTGAAGCTTTCTTT,CASSLLAGMNTEAFF
NA,TRBV27,TRBD1,TRBJ1-4,TGTGCCAGCACTCCCGGACAGGGTGGAAATGAAAAACTGTTTTTT,CASTPGQGGNEKLFF
NA,TRBV6-5,NA,TRBJ1-1,TGTGCCAGCAGAGCCCCGGGAGGGATGAGGACTGAAGCTTTCTTT,CASRAPGGMRTEAFF
NA,TRBV6-6,NA,TRBJ1-6,TGTGCCAGCAGTCACCGCGCCGAAAGAGGATCACCCCTCCACTTT,CASSHRAERGSPLHF
NA,TRBV30,NA,TRBJ1-3,TGTGCCTGGAGTAGACAGCTGTCTGGAAACACCATATATTTT,CAWSRQLSGNTIYF
NA,TRBV5-1,TRBD2,TRBJ2-1,TGCGCCAGCAGCTTGCCGACTAGCGGGGGCGAAGGGGAGCAGTTCTTC,CASSLPTSGGEGEQFF
once,TRBV5-1,TRBD1,TRBJ1-1,TGCGCCAGCAGCCCGCTGACAGGGTTAGGTGAAGCTTTCTTT,CASSPLTGLGEAFF
NA,TRBV5-8,NA,TRBJ2-4,TGTGCCAGCAGCTTGTCCGAAAACATTCAGTACTTC,CASSLSENIQYF